This T cell receptor (beta chain) was identified during a study of beta chain features in type 1 diabetes listed by TCRdb under 2018. Notes on the research overall: Mean age, gender distribution, total cell number and subset yield were not different between patients and healthy donors. Across all samples, approximately 100 million sorted cells were examined, and cell number per subset correlated strongly with RNA yield. In the study, TCRB repertoires of sorted circulating CD4+ T cell subsets from recently diagnosed type 1 diabetes patients were compared with those of matched healthy donors. Regulatory and stem cell-like memory subsets were obtained from only 8 patients and about 8 healthy donors, while naive and central memory subsets were obtained from all 30 or so donors. What the authors observed across the whole study: In all four CD4+ subsets, TCRB CDR3 length was moderately but significantly shorter in type 1 diabetes patients. Shorter templates might be favored by PCR, yet because patient and control samples were amplified and corrected together, any such skew would affect both groups equally. Because cDNA rather than genomic DNA was sequenced, highly expressing activated cells could have been over-represented, although no difference in activation and CD3 levels was found between groups. Naive, central memory and regulatory TCRB repertoires appeared more similar among patients than among healthy donors. At VDJ recombination sites, patients with type 1 diabetes made fewer insertions and deleted more nucleotides, a pattern implying thymic rearrangement abnormalities. Because the HLA sub-analyses included only small numbers of individuals, any influence of HLA type on TCRB rearrangement was left unresolved.

The entire isolated RNA was reverse transcribed using the High Capacity cDNA Reverse Transcription Kit, and thus expressed TCRB transcripts were sequenced. Deep immunoSEQ sequencing was performed on naive, central memory and regulatory T cell samples, with an average of approximately 3.9 million total reads per sample. Sorted cells were lysed in RLT buffer and RNA was extracted with DNase-treated RNeasy Micro or Mini kits, depending on cell number. Each cell subset was processed separately to prevent cross-contamination, with patient and healthy donor samples processed together. Using the immunoSEQ multiplex PCR, TCRB sequences were amplified from cDNA into 87-bp fragments spanning the CDR3 region. Sequencing of the amplicons was performed on the Illumina HiSeq platform. The paper's data handling went like this. PCR bias was computationally corrected using synthetic template baselines, reads within Hamming distance 2 were collapsed, and singletons that could not be merged were discarded. By aligning reads against IMGT, V, D and J genes, CDR3 length, and insertions or deletions at six rearrangement sites were assigned. Within each subset, clonotype counts were normalized to the number of sorted cells before true diversity and Gini coefficients were calculated with the tcR R package. The overlap coefficient, calculated on TCRB nucleotide sequences, was used to measure repertoire sharing. TCRdb took over this immuneACCESS table, retaining in-frame rearrangements with V and J assigned. Such tables are incomplete; in checked studies, under half of the missing clones stem from an unresolved V gene, and the remainder is unexplained. The V and J calls and clone size come from that table; D and trimming were worked out from the DNA. The sample yields about 390,000 clones; 8% to 10% were counted once. The ten largest clones capture about 0.64% of the sample.

This clone was detected a few times. It has no known antigen specificity. One base away there is no much larger clone; base qualities are not given. A single peripheral blood draw of approximately 120 mL on average was collected from each donor into heparinised tubes. Naive, central memory, regulatory and stem cell-like memory CD4+ T cells were sorted on a BD FACSAria II using a panel including CD45RO, CCR7, CD25, CD127, CD95 and CD27. All sorted populations exceeded 95% purity. PBMCs were isolated right away by Lymphoprep density gradient centrifugation and were stained directly, without culture. So that batch effects would be minimized, each experiment stained and sorted samples in pairs, pairing one healthy donor with one patient. After removal of 8 bases from V and 3 bases from J, the junction retains 14 bases not matched to a gene. Sequences MGHRA (CDR1) and YSYEKL (CDR2) are obtained from the germline V gene. The CDR3 runs 16 amino acids, cysteine and phenylalanine included. Only the CDR3 DNA stays, 48 bases, in frame from base 1.

The chain joins TRBV4-1 to TRBJ2-7; 9 middle bases align to TRBD1. Sequenced sample: central memory CD4+ T cells from blood. The TCR comes from a man aged 25-40 years with type 1 diabetes. CDR3 loop: CASLEDTGGAYYEQYF. In nucleotide form, the sequence is TGCGCCAGCCTCGAAGATACAGGGGGCGCTTACTACGAGCAGTACTTC.